Shown below are 11 T cell receptor beta chains from a single sample sequenced in a study of regulatory dendritic cells for organ transplantation. Sequencing was performed with immunoSEQ multiplex PCR; in TCRdb, only in-frame clones are kept and a portion is missing. Of roughly 35,000 clones in the sample, about 89% were seen once. Material for sequencing was naive CD4+ T cells from blood. Noted subset: CD45RA+ naive T cells. The receptors here all came from a human donor in good health.

The V gene is TRBV9, the J gene TRBJ1-3; TRBD1 matches 7 bases. The CDR3 totals 15 residues. V trimming: 4 bases; J trimming: 5 bases; junction bases outside the gene matches: 9. CDR1 and CDR2 from the germline V gene are SGDLS and YYNGEE. CDR3 region: CASSPERDSRNTIYF. The CDR3 DNA sequence: TGTGCCAGCAGCCCAGAAAGGGACAGTAGAAACACCATATATTTT.

V gene TRBV2 combines with J gene TRBJ1-1; D is unresolved. The V end lost 6 bases, the J end lost 1 base, and 15 bases lay between the germline ends. Germline CDR1 SNHLY, CDR2 FYNNEI. CDR3 size: 15 residues. The CDR3 DNA follows: TGTGCCAGCAGAGGGCGGAGCGCCGCGAACACTGAAGCTTTCTTT. Translating gives CASRGRSAANTEAFF.

J is TRBJ1-2 and V is TRBV6-6, with TRBD1 matching 7 bases. The junction had 3 bases not matched to a gene; V was cut back by 3 bases and J by 8 bases. The germline CDR1 and CDR2 sequences are MNHNY and SVGAGI (reference sequence). The CDR3 length is 12 residues. The CDR3 loop reads CASSYSGGGYTF. The CDR3 nucleotides are TGTGCCAGCAGTTATTCAGGGGGAGGCTACACCTTC.

The chain combines TRBV11-1 with TRBJ2-7; possibly TRBD1 or TRBD2 for D (5 bases each). Germline assignment: CDR1 SGHAT and CDR2 FQDESV (reference sequence). V lost 2 bases to trimming and J lost 0 bases, with 14 bases between them. The length of the CDR3 is 16 residues. The CDR3 reads CASSLSWGFSSYEQYF. As DNA, the CDR3 is TGTGCCAGCAGCTTATCGTGGGGGTTCAGCTCCTACGAGCAGTACTTC. The full variable domain, completed using reference TRBV11-1 and TRBJ2-7, is EAEVAQSPRYKITEKSQAVAFWCDPISGHATLYWYRQILGQGPELLVQFQDESVVDDSQLPKDRFSAERLKGVDSTLKIQPAELGDSAMYLCASSLSWGFSSYEQYFGPGTRLTVT.

Here the CDR3 DNA reads TGTGCCAGCACATACGACACCCTGAACACTGAAGCTTTCTTT. Encoded protein: CASTYDTLNTEAFF. This chain connects TRBV6-6 to TRBJ1-1; no reliable D call. Germline assignment: CDR1 MNHNY and CDR2 SVGAGI (reference sequence). V lost 7 bases to trimming and J lost 0 bases, with 12 bases between them. The CDR3 runs to 14 residues.

This chain joins TRBV6-5 and TRBJ1-5; D may be TRBD1 (6 bases). V lost 2 bases, J lost 7 bases, and 9 bases lay in between. Germline V gene sequence: CDR1 MNHEY, CDR2 SVGAGI. The CDR3 totals 13 residues. Here the CDR3 DNA reads TGTGCCAGCAGTTACAGGGGGGGACAGCCCCAGCATTTT. Translating gives CASSYRGGQPQHF.

The chain uses TRBV30 and TRBJ2-2; 15 bases are a match to TRBD2. The CDR3 runs 19 residues. J gave up 0 bases and V 0 bases, and 5 bases lay outside the gene matches. Germline CDR1 reads GTSNPN; CDR2 reads SVGIG (reference sequence). The CDR3, as DNA: TGTGCCTGGAGTGTCTGGTGGACTAGCGGGAGGGCGAACACCGGGGAGCTGTTTTTT. Translated, it gives CAWSVWWTSGRANTGELFF.

The table lists this clone with a few counts. This chain uses TRBV7-3 with TRBJ2-2; 7 bases are shared with TRBD1. The trim removed 5 bases at V and 4 bases at J, leaving 4 bases unmatched. The germline V gene has CDR1 SGHTA and CDR2 FQGTGA. The CDR3 has 14 residues. CDR3 in DNA: TGTGCCAGCAGCGACAGGGAGAGCACCGGGGAGCTGTTTTTT. Its protein is CASSDRESTGELFF.

The chain joins TRBV20-1 to TRBJ2-1; the D is unclear. Looked up from germline, CDR1 is DFQATT and CDR2 is SNEGSKA (reference sequence). V lost 0 bases and J lost 10, with 7 bases in between. The CDR3 totals 11 residues. Written as DNA, the CDR3 is TGCAGTGCTAGAGATCGGGCAGAGCAGTTCTTC. Amino acid sequence: CSARDRAEQFF.

The chain links TRBV7-8 to TRBJ2-3; D assignment may be TRBD1 or TRBD2 (6 bases each). CDR3 length equals 15 residues. V was pared by 6 bases and J by 0 bases, with 13 bases between. Germline CDR1 and CDR2: SGHVS and FQNEAQ. CDR3 in amino acids: CASRNWGASTDTQYF. The CDR3 DNA reads TGTGCCAGCAGGAATTGGGGGGCGAGCACAGATACGCAGTATTTT.

The chain combines TRBV7-3 with TRBJ2-3; D is uncertain. This CDR3 has 13 residues. Germline V lookup: CDR1 SGHTA, CDR2 FQGTGA. Trimming removed 1 base at V and 4 bases at J, with 6 bases between. The CDR3 here is CASSLRVSDTQYF. Written as DNA, the CDR3 is TGTGCCAGCAGCTTAAGGGTATCAGATACGCAGTATTTT.